These T cell receptor beta chains were read from a single sample in a study of T-cell reconstitution after alpha-beta-depleted transplantation in children. TCRdb reprocessed the PCR reads via MiXCR and lists one record per CDR3 protein. This table has some 390,000 distinct CDR3 sequences, 20% appearing once. The specimen comprised PBMCs from the stem cell graft donor, sampled from the stem cell graft. These receptors originate from a human donor who donated a stem cell graft to a child with acute myeloid leukemia. Both conserved end residues are part of each CDR3. Each record gives: D gene, J gene, CDR3 length, V gene, clone size, CDR3 DNA, CDR3 protein. The D gene is left open where the match is weak. Clone size is stated in some rows and not others, as once, few, many or a class when expanded.

D: TRBD1
J: TRBJ1-4
length: 13
V: TRBV3-1
size: NA
DNA: TGTGCCAGCAGCGGGACAGGGTCGGAAAAACTGTTTTTT
CDR3: CASSGTGSEKLFF

D: NA
J: TRBJ1-1
length: 14
V: TRBV28
size: NA
DNA: TGTGCCAGCAACCTTAGGGAGTGGAAGACTGAAGCTTTCTTT
CDR3: CASNLREWKTEAFF

D: NA
J: TRBJ1-5
length: 16
V: TRBV5-1
size: many
DNA: TGCGCCAGCAGCTGGGGGGACACAAGGGACCATCAGCCCCAGCATTTT
CDR3: CASSWGDTRDHQPQHF

D: NA
J: TRBJ2-5
length: 13
V: TRBV10-2
size: few
DNA: TGCGCCAGCAGTGAGTCGTCTGGGGAGACCCAGTACTTC
CDR3: CASSESSGETQYF

D: TRBD1
J: TRBJ2-7
length: 18
V: TRBV5-1
size: few
DNA: TGCGCCAGCAGCTCAACCGGGACAGGGCAAGAGATTTCCTACGAGCAGTACTTC
CDR3: CASSSTGTGQEISYEQYF

D: NA
J: TRBJ2-1
length: 15
V: TRBV9
size: few
DNA: TGTGCCAGCAGCGTTGGGAGCAACCCGAGGAATGAGCAGTTCTTC
CDR3: CASSVGSNPRNEQFF

D: NA
J: TRBJ2-1
length: 12
V: TRBV24-1
size: NA
DNA: TGTGCCACCATCTCAGATTACAATGAGCAGTTCTTC
CDR3: CATISDYNEQFF

D: TRBD1
J: TRBJ2-2
length: 13
V: TRBV20-1
size: NA
DNA: TGCAGTGCTATGAAAGGGGGCCACGGGGAGCTGTTTTTT
CDR3: CSAMKGGHGELFF

D: NA
J: TRBJ2-7
length: 13
V: TRBV21-1
size: many
DNA: TGTGCCAGCAGGGGGGGTAGAGGATACGAGCAGTACTTC
CDR3: CASRGGRGYEQYF

D: NA
J: TRBJ2-7
length: 14
V: TRBV20-1
size: many
DNA: TGCAGTGCTAGAGATTTGGCGACCGTCGCCGAGCAGTACTTC
CDR3: CSARDLATVAEQYF

D: NA
J: TRBJ1-1
length: 16
V: TRBV20-1
size: few
DNA: TGCAGTGCTAGACAACCTGAGACAGACACGAACACTGAAGCTTTCTTT
CDR3: CSARQPETDTNTEAFF

D: NA
J: TRBJ2-1
length: 15
V: TRBV6-5
size: NA
DNA: TGTGCCAGCAGTTACTCGGTCACTGCCTCCGGGGAGCAGTTCTTC
CDR3: CASSYSVTASGEQFF

D: NA
J: TRBJ1-1
length: 13
V: TRBV27
size: many
DNA: TGTGCCAGCACCGGGGGGGTGAACACTGAAGCTTTCTTT
CDR3: CASTGGVNTEAFF

D: NA
J: TRBJ1-2
length: 12
V: TRBV6-1
size: NA
DNA: TGTGCCAGCAGCCGGGCGGGATATGGCTACACCTTC
CDR3: CASSRAGYGYTF

D: TRBD2
J: TRBJ2-1
length: 16
V: TRBV7-2
size: NA
DNA: TGTGCCAGCAGCCCCGGGACGGGACTAGTTCTTAATGAGCAGTTCTTC
CDR3: CASSPGTGLVLNEQFF

D: NA
J: TRBJ2-7
length: 13
V: TRBV20-1
size: few
DNA: TGCAGTGCAGGTAGCTTGGACTCCTACGAGCAGTACTTC
CDR3: CSAGSLDSYEQYF

D: NA
J: TRBJ2-7
length: 14
V: TRBV5-5
size: NA
DNA: TGTGCCAGCAGCTTGGCGGCAGGAACTTACGAGCAGTACTTC
CDR3: CASSLAAGTYEQYF

D: NA
J: TRBJ2-5
length: 12
V: TRBV12-3/TRBV12-4
size: NA
DNA: TGTGCCAGCAGTTTCGGGGTAGAGACCCAGTACTTC
CDR3: CASSFGVETQYF

D: NA
J: TRBJ2-5
length: 17
V: TRBV7-8
size: NA
DNA: TGTGCCAGCAGCTTAAGGGGCAGAGAAGCGGACCAAGAGACCCAGTACTTC
CDR3: CASSLRGREADQETQYF

D: NA
J: TRBJ2-3
length: 15
V: TRBV28
size: NA
DNA: TGTGCCAGCAGTTTAAGCCAGGGGGGGCCAGATACGCAGTATTTT
CDR3: CASSLSQGGPDTQYF

D: NA
J: TRBJ1-1
length: 11
V: TRBV7-2
size: few
DNA: TGTGCCAGCAGCTCCCGAGGGGCAGCTTTCTTT
CDR3: CASSSRGAAFF

D: TRBD1
J: TRBJ1-2
length: 11
V: TRBV29-1
size: many
DNA: TGCAGCGTTGGTCAGGGGGGCGGCTACACCTTC
CDR3: CSVGQGGGYTF

D: NA
J: TRBJ2-2
length: 13
V: TRBV4-2
size: NA
DNA: TGTGCCAGCAGCCAGCGTGTGACCGGGGAGCTGTTTTTT
CDR3: CASSQRVTGELFF

D: NA
J: TRBJ2-3
length: 14
V: TRBV5-1
size: NA
DNA: TGCGCCAGCAGCTCCGCAGGGGGCACAGATACGCAGTATTTT
CDR3: CASSSAGGTDTQYF

D: NA
J: TRBJ2-7
length: 17
V: TRBV4-1
size: NA
DNA: TGCGCCAGCAGCACCTCCCCTGTCGTCCGGGTGGCTTACGAGCAGTACTTC
CDR3: CASSTSPVVRVAYEQYF

D: TRBD1
J: TRBJ2-2
length: 15
V: TRBV6-1
size: few
DNA: TGTGCCAGCAGCTGGGACAGGTCATACACCGGGGAGCTGTTTTTT
CDR3: CASSWDRSYTGELFF

D: NA
J: TRBJ2-1
length: 15
V: TRBV5-1
size: many
DNA: TGCGCCAGCAGCTTGCCGGGAGCCTCCTACAATGAGCAGTTCTTC
CDR3: CASSLPGASYNEQFF

D: NA
J: TRBJ2-1
length: 14
V: TRBV6-4
size: many
DNA: TGTGCCAGCACGGGAACTACCTCCTACAATGAGCAGTTCTTC
CDR3: CASTGTTSYNEQFF

D: NA
J: TRBJ2-5
length: 13
V: TRBV20-1
size: few
DNA: TGCAGTGCTAGAGAGCCCGTAGCCGAGACCCAGTACTTC
CDR3: CSAREPVAETQYF

D: NA
J: TRBJ2-7
length: 14
V: TRBV7-2
size: NA
DNA: TGTGCCAGCAGCGAGCCGGGACGTAGCTACGAGCAGTACTTC
CDR3: CASSEPGRSYEQYF

D: NA
J: TRBJ2-3
length: 16
V: TRBV20-1
size: NA
DNA: TGCAGTGCTAGAGATCTTGTTGACGGAGTGCTAGATACGCAGTATTTT
CDR3: CSARDLVDGVLDTQYF

D: TRBD1
J: TRBJ1-1
length: 14
V: TRBV20-1
size: many
DNA: TGCAGTGCTAGACCTGGACAGGGATGGACTGAAGCTTTCTTT
CDR3: CSARPGQGWTEAFF

D: NA
J: TRBJ1-4
length: 14
V: TRBV20-1
size: NA
DNA: TGCAGTGCTAGAGAGGCTACTATCGGTGAAAAACTGTTTTTT
CDR3: CSAREATIGEKLFF

D: TRBD2
J: TRBJ2-3
length: 17
V: TRBV12-3/TRBV12-4
size: NA
DNA: TGTGCCATCTCCGGGACTAGCGGGGCCGGAAGCACAGATACGCAGTATTTT
CDR3: CAISGTSGAGSTDTQYF

D: NA
J: TRBJ2-3
length: 14
V: TRBV20-1
size: NA
DNA: TGCAGTGCTGGGGCCTCTCAGGGAACAGATACGCAGTATTTT
CDR3: CSAGASQGTDTQYF

D: TRBD1
J: TRBJ2-7
length: 14
V: TRBV20-1
size: many
DNA: TGCAGTGCCACCAGGACAGGGAGCTCCTACGAGCAGTACTTC
CDR3: CSATRTGSSYEQYF

D: TRBD2
J: TRBJ2-3
length: 16
V: TRBV20-1
size: NA
DNA: TGCAGTGCTAGAGAGGGAGCGGGAGTTTTTCCAGATACGCAGTATTTT
CDR3: CSAREGAGVFPDTQYF

D: NA
J: TRBJ1-5
length: 13
V: TRBV29-1
size: many
DNA: TGCAGCGTCCAAAAGAATAGCAATCAGCCCCAGCATTTT
CDR3: CSVQKNSNQPQHF

D: TRBD2
J: TRBJ2-2
length: 14
V: TRBV19
size: NA
DNA: TGTGCCAGTAGTATCAGCGGGAGCGCCGGGGAGCTGTTTTTT
CDR3: CASSISGSAGELFF

D: NA
J: TRBJ2-7
length: 16
V: TRBV28
size: NA
DNA: TGTGCCAGCAGTTCCGAGTTTGGTATGCCAAGGTACGAGCAGTACTTC
CDR3: CASSSEFGMPRYEQYF

D: TRBD1
J: TRBJ1-2
length: 13
V: TRBV12-3/TRBV12-4
size: once
DNA: TGTGCCAGCCGGGGGACAGGCACGTATGGCTACACCTTC
CDR3: CASRGTGTYGYTF

D: TRBD2
J: TRBJ2-2
length: 15
V: TRBV6-1
size: few
DNA: TGTGCCAGGACTAGCGGGAGATCGGGAACCGGGGAGCTGTTTTTT
CDR3: CARTSGRSGTGELFF

D: NA
J: TRBJ1-1
length: 16
V: TRBV27
size: NA
DNA: TGTGCCAGCAGTTTATCGCAGAGTTATATGAACACTGAAGCTTTCTTT
CDR3: CASSLSQSYMNTEAFF

D: NA
J: TRBJ2-1
length: 11
V: TRBV13
size: few
DNA: TGTGCCAGCAGCCGAGGAGACGGGCAGTTCTTC
CDR3: CASSRGDGQFF

D: NA
J: TRBJ1-4
length: 16
V: TRBV3-1
size: NA
DNA: TGTGCCAGCAGCCATTCGGAGGGCAGAGGACGTGAAAAACTGTTTTTT
CDR3: CASSHSEGRGREKLFF

D: NA
J: TRBJ2-1
length: 14
V: TRBV20-1
size: NA
DNA: TGCAGTGCTGTAGGGGCCTCTAGCGTCAATGAGCAGTTCTTC
CDR3: CSAVGASSVNEQFF

D: TRBD2
J: TRBJ2-5
length: 15
V: TRBV7-6
size: few
DNA: TGTGCCAGCAGCTTAGAACGGGAGGGCCACGAGACCCAGTACTTC
CDR3: CASSLEREGHETQYF

D: TRBD1
J: TRBJ2-2
length: 14
V: TRBV5-1
size: NA
DNA: TGCGCCAGCAGCGGACAGGGAGAGGCCGGGGAGCTGTTTTTT
CDR3: CASSGQGEAGELFF

D: TRBD1
J: TRBJ2-1
length: 17
V: TRBV6-5
size: NA
DNA: TGTGCCAGCAGTTACTCCTTAGACAGGGGTCGTAGGAATGAGCAGTTCTTC
CDR3: CASSYSLDRGRRNEQFF

D: NA
J: TRBJ1-3
length: 15
V: TRBV20-1
size: many
DNA: TGCAGTGCAACCCCTGGGAGCGGCCCTGGAAACACCATATATTTT
CDR3: CSATPGSGPGNTIYF

D: TRBD2
J: TRBJ2-3
length: 16
V: TRBV7-3
size: NA
DNA: TGTGCCAGCAGCTCAGGGACTAGCGGGGTCACAGATACGCAGTATTTT
CDR3: CASSSGTSGVTDTQYF